This T cell receptor (beta chain) came from a study of long-term antiretroviral therapy in people with HIV. At the survey level, the v3.0 immunoSEQ assay was run. Sequencing was performed with immunoSEQ multiplex PCR; in TCRdb, only in-frame clones are kept and a portion is missing. The sample contains some 29,000 clones, approximately 90% of which appear only once. V lost 4 bases, J lost 3 bases, and 10 bases lay in between. The CDR3 extends over 13 amino acids. CDR1 is WSHSY, CDR2 SAAADI, per germline. The specimen was unsorted PBMCs, collected 3.2 years before starting antiretroviral therapy. The rearrangement joins TRBV10-2 to TRBJ2-7; D gene unclear. The receptor's source is a man aged 50 to 59 with HIV. Here the CDR3 DNA reads TGCGCCAGCAGTGCCTTTGCTTACTACGAGCAGTACTTC. This gives the protein CASSAFAYYEQYF.